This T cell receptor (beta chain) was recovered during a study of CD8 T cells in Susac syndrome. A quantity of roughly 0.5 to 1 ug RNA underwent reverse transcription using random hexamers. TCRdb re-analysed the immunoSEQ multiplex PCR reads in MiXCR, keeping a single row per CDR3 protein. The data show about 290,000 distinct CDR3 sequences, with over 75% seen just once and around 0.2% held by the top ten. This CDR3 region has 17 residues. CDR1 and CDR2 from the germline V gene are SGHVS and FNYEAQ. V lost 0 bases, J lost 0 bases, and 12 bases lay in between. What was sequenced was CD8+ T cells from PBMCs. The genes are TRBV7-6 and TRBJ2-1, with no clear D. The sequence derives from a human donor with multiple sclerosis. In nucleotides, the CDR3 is TGTGCCAGCAGCTTAGCGCCCTTTCGCGACTCCTACAATGAGCAGTTCTTC. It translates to CASSLAPFRDSYNEQFF.